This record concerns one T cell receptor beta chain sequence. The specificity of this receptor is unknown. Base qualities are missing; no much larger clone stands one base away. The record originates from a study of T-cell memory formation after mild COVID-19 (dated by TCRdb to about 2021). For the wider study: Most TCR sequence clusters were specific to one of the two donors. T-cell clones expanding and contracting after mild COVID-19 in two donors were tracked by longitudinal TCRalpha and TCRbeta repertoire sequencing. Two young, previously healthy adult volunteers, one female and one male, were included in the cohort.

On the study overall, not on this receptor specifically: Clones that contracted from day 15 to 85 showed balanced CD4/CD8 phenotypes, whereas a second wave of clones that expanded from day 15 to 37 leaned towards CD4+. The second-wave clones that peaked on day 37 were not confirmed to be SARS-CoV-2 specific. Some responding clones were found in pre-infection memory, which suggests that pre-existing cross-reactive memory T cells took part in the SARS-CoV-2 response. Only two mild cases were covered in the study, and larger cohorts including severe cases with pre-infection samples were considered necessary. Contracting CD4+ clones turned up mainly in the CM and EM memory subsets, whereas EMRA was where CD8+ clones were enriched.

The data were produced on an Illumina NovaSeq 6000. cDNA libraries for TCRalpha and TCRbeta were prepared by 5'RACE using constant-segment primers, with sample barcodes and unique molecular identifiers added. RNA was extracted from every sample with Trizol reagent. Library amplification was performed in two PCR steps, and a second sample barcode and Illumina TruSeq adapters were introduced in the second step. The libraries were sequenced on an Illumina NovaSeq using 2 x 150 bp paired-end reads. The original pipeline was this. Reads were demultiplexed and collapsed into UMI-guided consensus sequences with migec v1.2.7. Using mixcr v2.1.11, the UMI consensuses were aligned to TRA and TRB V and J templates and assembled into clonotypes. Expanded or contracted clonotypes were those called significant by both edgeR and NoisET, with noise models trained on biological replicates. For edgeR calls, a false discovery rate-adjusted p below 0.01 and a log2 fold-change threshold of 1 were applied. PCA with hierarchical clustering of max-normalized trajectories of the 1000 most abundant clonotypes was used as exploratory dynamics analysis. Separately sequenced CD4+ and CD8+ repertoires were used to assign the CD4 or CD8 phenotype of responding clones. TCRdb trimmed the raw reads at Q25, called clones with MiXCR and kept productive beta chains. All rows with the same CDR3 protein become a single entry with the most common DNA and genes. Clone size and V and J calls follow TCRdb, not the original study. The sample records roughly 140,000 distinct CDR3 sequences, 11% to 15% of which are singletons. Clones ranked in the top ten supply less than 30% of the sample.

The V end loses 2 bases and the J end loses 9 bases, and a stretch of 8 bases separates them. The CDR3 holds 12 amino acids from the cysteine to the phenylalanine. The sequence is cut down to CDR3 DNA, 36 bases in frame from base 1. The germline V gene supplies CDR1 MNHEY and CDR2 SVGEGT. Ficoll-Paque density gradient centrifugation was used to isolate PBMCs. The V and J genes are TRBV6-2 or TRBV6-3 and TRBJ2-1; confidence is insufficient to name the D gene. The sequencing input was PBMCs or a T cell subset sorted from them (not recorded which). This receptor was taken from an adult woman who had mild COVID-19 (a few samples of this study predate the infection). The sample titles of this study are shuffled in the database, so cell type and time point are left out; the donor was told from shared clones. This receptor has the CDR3 CASSYASPEQFF. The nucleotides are TGTGCCAGCAGTTACGCTAGTCCTGAGCAGTTCTTC.